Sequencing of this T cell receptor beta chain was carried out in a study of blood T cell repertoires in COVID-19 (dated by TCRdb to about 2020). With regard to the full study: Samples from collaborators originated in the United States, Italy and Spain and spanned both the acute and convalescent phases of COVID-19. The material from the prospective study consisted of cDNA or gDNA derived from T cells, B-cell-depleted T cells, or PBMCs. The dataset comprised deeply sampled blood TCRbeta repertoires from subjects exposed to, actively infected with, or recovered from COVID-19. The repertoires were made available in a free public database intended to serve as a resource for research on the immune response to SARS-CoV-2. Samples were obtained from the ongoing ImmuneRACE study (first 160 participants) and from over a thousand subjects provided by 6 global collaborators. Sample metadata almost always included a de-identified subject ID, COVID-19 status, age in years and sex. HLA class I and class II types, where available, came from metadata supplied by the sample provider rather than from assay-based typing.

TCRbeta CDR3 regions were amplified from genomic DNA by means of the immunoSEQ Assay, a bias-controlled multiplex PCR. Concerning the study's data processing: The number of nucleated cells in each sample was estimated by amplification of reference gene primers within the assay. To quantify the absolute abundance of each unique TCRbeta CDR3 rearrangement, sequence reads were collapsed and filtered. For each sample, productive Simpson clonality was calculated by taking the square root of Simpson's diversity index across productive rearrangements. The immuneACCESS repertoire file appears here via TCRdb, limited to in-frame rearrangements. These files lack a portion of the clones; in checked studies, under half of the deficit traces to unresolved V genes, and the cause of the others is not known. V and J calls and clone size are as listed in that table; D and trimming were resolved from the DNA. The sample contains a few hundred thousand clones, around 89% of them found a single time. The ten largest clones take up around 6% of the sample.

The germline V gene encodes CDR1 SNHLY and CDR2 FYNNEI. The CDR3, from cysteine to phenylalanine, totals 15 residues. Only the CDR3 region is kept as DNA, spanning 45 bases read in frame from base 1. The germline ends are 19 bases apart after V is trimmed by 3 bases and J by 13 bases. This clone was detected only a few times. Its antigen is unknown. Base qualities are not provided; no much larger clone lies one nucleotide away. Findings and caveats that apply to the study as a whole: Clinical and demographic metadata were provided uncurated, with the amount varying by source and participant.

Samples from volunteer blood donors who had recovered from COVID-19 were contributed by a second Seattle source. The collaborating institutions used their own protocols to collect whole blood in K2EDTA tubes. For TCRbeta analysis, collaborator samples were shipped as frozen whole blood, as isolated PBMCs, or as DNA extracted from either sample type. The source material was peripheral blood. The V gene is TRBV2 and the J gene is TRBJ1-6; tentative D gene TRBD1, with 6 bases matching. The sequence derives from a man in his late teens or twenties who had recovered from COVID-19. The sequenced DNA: TGTGCCAGCAGTGATGGTAGGGGGTCACCCGTCCCCCTCCACTTT. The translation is CASSDGRGSPVPLHF.